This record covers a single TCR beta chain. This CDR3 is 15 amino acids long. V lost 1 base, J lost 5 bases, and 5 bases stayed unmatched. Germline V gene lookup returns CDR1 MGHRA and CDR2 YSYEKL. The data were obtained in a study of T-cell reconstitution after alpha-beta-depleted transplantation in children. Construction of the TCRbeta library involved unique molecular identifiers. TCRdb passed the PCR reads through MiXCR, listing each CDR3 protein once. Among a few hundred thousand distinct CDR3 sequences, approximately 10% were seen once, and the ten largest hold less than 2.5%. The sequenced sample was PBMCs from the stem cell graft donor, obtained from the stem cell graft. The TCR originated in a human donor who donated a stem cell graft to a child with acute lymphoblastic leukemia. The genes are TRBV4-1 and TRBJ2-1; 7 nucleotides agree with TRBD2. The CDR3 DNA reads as TGCGCCAGCAGCCAAGGGCTAGCGGAAGACAATGAGCAGTTCTTC. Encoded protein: CASSQGLAEDNEQFF.